The 24 T cell receptor beta chains reported below all come from one sample, sequenced in a study of beta chain features in type 1 diabetes. Since all of the isolated RNA was reverse transcribed, expressed TCRB transcripts were what got sequenced. Method: immunoSEQ multiplex PCR; TCRdb's copy keeps in-frame clones and lacks some. The data show over 350,000 clones, with around 16% seen just once and 0.019% held by the top ten. The sequencing input was naive CD4+ T cells from blood. Receptors were obtained from a woman younger than 35 in good health.

The table lists this clone with a few counts. The sample contains more than one DNA sequence encoding this CDR3. The V and J genes are TRBV30 and TRBJ1-1; possible D gene TRBD1, 6 bases. Germline V gene lookup returns CDR1 GTSNPN and CDR2 SVGIG (reference sequence). There are 11 residues in the CDR3. V was clipped by 4 bases and J by 3 bases, with 6 bases between them. CDR3 coding DNA: TGTGCCTGGACAGGGGACACTGAAGCTTTCTTT. This codes for CAWTGDTEAFF.

In this sample, this clone turned up a few times. The gene calls are TRBV4-3 and TRBJ2-3, with 8 bases matching TRBD1. Germline assignment: CDR1 LGHNA and CDR2 YSLEER. V was pared by 10 bases and J by 6 bases, with 12 bases of the junction left unmatched. This CDR3 comprises 14 residues. CDR3 residues: CATTNDRGGDTQYF. The CDR3 bases are TGCGCCACGACGAATGACAGGGGAGGCGATACGCAGTATTTT.

The chain couples TRBV30 to TRBJ1-1; 8 nucleotides line up with TRBD1. V shed 3 bases and J 6 bases; nucleotides not matched to a gene: 12. This CDR3 contains 15 residues. The germline CDR1 and CDR2 sequences are GTSNPN and SVGIG (reference sequence). The CDR3 loop reads CAWSGTARGLAEAFF. Here the CDR3 DNA reads TGTGCCTGGAGCGGAACCGCCAGGGGGCTTGCTGAAGCTTTCTTT.

V usage is TRBV28 and J usage is TRBJ2-3, with TRBD2 matching over 15 bases. This CDR3 region has 18 residues. The germline gives CDR1 MDHEN, CDR2 SYDVKM. The junction had 10 bases not matched to a gene; V was cut back by 5 bases and J by 4 bases. This chain's CDR3 is CASSPSGLAGGNADTQYF. The CDR3 coding sequence is TGTGCCAGCAGTCCATCGGGACTAGCGGGAGGAAACGCAGATACGCAGTATTTT.

This clone showed up just a few times. The rearrangement joins TRBV7-8 to TRBJ2-7; weak D call: TRBD1 (6 bases). Germline assignment: CDR1 SGHVS and CDR2 FQNEAQ. The ends were cut back, 3 bases at V and 7 bases at J, with 16 bases in the middle. The CDR3 loop spans 14 amino acids. CDR3 nucleotides: TGTGCCAGCAGCTTCGCACAGGGAGTGGGGGAGCAGTACTTC. Encoded protein: CASSFAQGVGEQYF.

This clone appeared a few times. J is TRBJ1-2 and V is TRBV11-2; D unresolved. CDR3 length: 14 residues. The ends were cut back, 6 bases at V and 0 bases at J, with 11 bases in the middle. Germline V gene data show CDR1 as SGHAT and CDR2 as FQNNGV. CDR3 coding DNA: TGTGCCAGCAGGCTTCTTCGGGCTAACTATGGCTACACCTTC. The encoded protein is CASRLLRANYGYTF.

J is TRBJ2-1 and V is TRBV30; weak D call: TRBD1 (5 bases). Deletions cut 2 bases from V and 3 bases from J, with 14 bases between. The CDR3 is 15 residues long. In germline, CDR1 is GTSNPN, CDR2 SVGIG (reference sequence). The CDR3 bases are TGTGCCTGGAGTTCGGATAGGGGCTTCTACAATGAGCAGTTCTTC. Protein sequence: CAWSSDRGFYNEQFF. Complete variable domain (other parts from reference TRBV30 and TRBJ2-1): SQTIHQWPATLVQPVGSPLSLECTVEGTSNPNLYWYRQAAGRGLQLLFYSVGIGQISSEVPQNLSASRPQDRQFILSSKKLLLSDSGFYLCAWSSDRGFYNEQFFGPGTRLTVL.

The J gene is TRBJ1-2, the V gene TRBV30; the match to TRBD1 covers 7 bases. Germline V CDR1 and CDR2: GTSNPN, SVGIG (reference sequence). V trimming: 3 bases; J trimming: 2 bases; junction bases outside the gene matches: 6. The CDR3 is 14 amino acids. CDR3 loop: CAWSPQTGNYGYTF. CDR3 nucleotide sequence: TGTGCCTGGAGCCCCCAGACAGGGAACTATGGCTACACCTTC.

The V gene is TRBV30, the J gene TRBJ2-7, with D possibly TRBD2 on 5 matching bases. This CDR3 contains 14 residues. Trimming took off 5 bases at V and 2 bases at J, with 16 bases between the two ends. Germline V gives CDR1 GTSNPN, CDR2 SVGIG (reference sequence). This chain's CDR3 is CAWVRAGVTYEQYF. CDR3 in DNA: TGTGCCTGGGTGAGGGCAGGAGTGACCTACGAGCAGTACTTC.

This clone occurred a few times. The CDR3 here is CASSPGGLYGYTF. Here the CDR3 DNA reads TGTGCCAGCAGCCCCGGGGGGCTATATGGCTACACCTTC. The chain has TRBV5-4 and TRBJ1-2; possibly TRBD1 for D (6 bases). Germline lookup yields CDR1 SGHNT and CDR2 YYREEE (reference sequence). CDR3 length equals 13 residues. Trimming removed 4 bases from V and 5 bases from J, with 12 bases in between.

CDR3 sequence (DNA): TGCAGCGCAGAGCGTAGCTCCTACAATGAGCAGTTCTTC. It codes for CSAERSSYNEQFF. The chain carries TRBV29-1 and TRBJ2-1; D is unclear. The CDR3 is 13 residues long. Germline CDR1 reads SQVTM; CDR2 reads ANQGSEA. Trimming shortened V by 7 bases and J by 0 bases, and 10 bases separated the two germline ends.

The chain joins TRBV5-1 to TRBJ2-2; the D gene is possibly TRBD2 (6 bases). The CDR3 is made up of 16 amino acids. Trimming took 0 bases from V and 3 from J, leaving 12 bases between them. Germline loops: CDR1 SGHRS, CDR2 YFSETQ. The CDR3 DNA follows: TGCGCCAGCAGCTTGGGTAGCGGTTCGTACACCGGGGAGCTGTTTTTT. As protein: CASSLGSGSYTGELFF.

This chain connects TRBV5-1 to TRBJ2-1, with 8 bases identical to TRBD2. Unmatched junction bases numbered 13, after V lost 3 bases and J lost 8 bases. The CDR3 loop spans 16 amino acids. Germline V gives CDR1 SGHRS, CDR2 YFSETQ. The CDR3 region is CASSSLGREGLHEQFF. The CDR3 nucleotides are TGCGCCAGCAGCTCCCTCGGACGGGAGGGCCTGCATGAGCAGTTCTTC.

The table lists this clone with a few counts. This specimen includes other DNA sequences encoding the same CDR3. The chain links TRBV29-1 to TRBJ1-5; D unresolved. Per germline, CDR1 SQVTM and CDR2 ANQGSEA. The CDR3 sequence is 13 residues long. V was cut by 4 bases and J by 0 bases, with 7 bases left in between. The CDR3 spells CSVGAYSNQPQHF. As DNA, the CDR3 is TGCAGCGTTGGGGCATATAGCAATCAGCCCCAGCATTTT.

The chain carries TRBV21-1 and TRBJ2-1; the D call of TRBD2 is as the table states it, not checked on the DNA. TRBV21-1 is a recognized pseudogene. The CDR3 is made up of 14 amino acids. In DNA form, the CDR3 reads TGTGCCAGCAGGAATTTAGCGGGAGGGTACAAGCAGTTCTTC. Protein sequence: CASRNLAGGYKQFF.

V and J are TRBV19 and TRBJ2-1, with 11 bases lining up with TRBD2. V was clipped by 4 bases and J by 4 bases; unmatched bases: 6. Per the germline V gene, CDR1 is LNHDA and CDR2 is SQIVND (reference sequence). This CDR3 spans 16 amino acids. CDR3 loop: CASSRLTSGIYNEQFF. CDR3 nucleotides: TGTGCCAGTAGTAGATTGACTAGCGGGATATACAATGAGCAGTTCTTC.

In this sample, this clone turned up a few times. The chain uses TRBV6-6 and TRBJ2-7; 8 nucleotides align to TRBD1. The CDR3 spans 14 residues. Losses at the gene ends were 6 bases for V and 5 bases for J; bases not matched to a gene: 9. Germline V CDR1 and CDR2: MNHNY, SVGAGI (reference sequence). In DNA form, the CDR3 reads TGTGCCAGCAGACTACGACAGGGGTGGGACGAGCAGTACTTC. This codes for CASRLRQGWDEQYF.

V is TRBV5-4 and J is TRBJ2-7; D is uncertain. Trimming removed 3 bases at V and 2 bases at J, with 9 bases between. The length of the CDR3 is 13 residues. Germline assignment: CDR1 SGHNT and CDR2 YYREEE (reference sequence). In DNA, the CDR3 is TGTGCCAGCAGCTCCTCCAGGCCCTACGAGCAGTACTTC. Protein: CASSSSRPYEQYF. Based on the CDR3 plus reference TRBV5-4 and TRBJ2-7, the full variable domain is ETGVTQSPTHLIKTRGQQVTLRCSSQSGHNTVSWYQQALGQGPQFIFQYYREEENGRGNFPPRFSGLQFPNYSSELNVNALELDDSALYLCASSSSRPYEQYFGPGTRLTVT.

The J gene is TRBJ2-7, the V gene TRBV9; D not resolved. Germline V gives CDR1 SGDLS, CDR2 YYNGEE. The CDR3 has 12 amino acids. Between the trimmed V and J ends, which lost 0 bases and 3 bases, there was a span of 4 bases. The CDR3 is CASSVVIYEQYF. As DNA, the CDR3 is TGTGCCAGCAGCGTAGTAATCTACGAGCAGTACTTC.

This chain links TRBV18 with TRBJ2-7, with a weak D call TRBD1 (6 bases). Deletions cut 6 bases from V and 7 bases from J, with 13 bases between. The CDR3 loop spans 12 amino acids. Looked up from germline, CDR1 is KGHSH and CDR2 is LQKENI. The CDR3 reads CASSPWTEEQYF. DNA of the CDR3: TGTGCCAGCTCGCCTTGGACAGAGGAGCAGTACTTC.

In regard to this clone: At one end the junction does not follow the germline gene, possibly because of a read error. The chain joins TRBV29-1 to TRBJ1-3, with no clear D. Germline loops: CDR1 SQVTM, CDR2 ANQGSEA. The CDR3 covers 12 residues. The chain's CDR3 is CSVVSGGNTTYF. The CDR3, as DNA: TGCAGCGTTGTGTCAGGAGGAAACACCACATATTTT. Full variable domain (rest looked up from reference TRBV29-1 and TRBJ1-3): SAVISQKPSRDICQRGTSLTIQCQVDSQVTMMFWYRQQPGQSLTLIATANQGSEATYESGFVIDKFPISRPNLTFSTLTVSNMSPEDSSIYLCSVVSGGNTTYFGEGSWLTVV.

The chain couples TRBV15 to TRBJ1-3; D gene unclear. The CDR3 extends over 16 amino acids. V lost 0 bases and J lost 0, with 9 bases in between. Germline values: CDR1 LNHNV, CDR2 YYDKDF (reference sequence). The CDR3 DNA reads as TGTGCCACCAGCAGAGAGGGCAGCTTCTCTGGAAACACCATATATTTT. This encodes CATSREGSFSGNTIYF.

The V call is TRBV28, the J call TRBJ2-7, with D uncertain. The CDR3 consists of 14 residues. The ends were cut back, 2 bases at V and 0 bases at J, with 8 bases in the middle. Germline CDR1 MDHEN, CDR2 SYDVKM. This CDR3 reads CASSLGQYSYEQYF. The CDR3 nucleotides read TGTGCCAGCAGTTTAGGCCAATACTCCTACGAGCAGTACTTC. The full variable domain, its missing parts supplied by reference TRBV28 and TRBJ2-7, is DVKVTQSSRYLVKRTGEKVFLECVQDMDHENMFWYRQDPGLGLRLIYFSYDVKMKEKGDIPEGYSVSREKKERFSLILESASTNQTSMYLCASSLGQYSYEQYFGPGTRLTVT.

The chain is built from TRBV27 and TRBJ1-4; the match to TRBD1 covers 7 bases. CDR3 length equals 15 residues. Germline V CDR1 and CDR2: MNHEY, SMNVEV (reference sequence). V gave up 6 bases and J gave up 6 bases; unmatched junction bases: 10. The CDR3 loop is CASRKTGKGYEKLFF. The CDR3 DNA is TGTGCCAGCAGGAAGACAGGGAAAGGATATGAAAAACTGTTTTTT.